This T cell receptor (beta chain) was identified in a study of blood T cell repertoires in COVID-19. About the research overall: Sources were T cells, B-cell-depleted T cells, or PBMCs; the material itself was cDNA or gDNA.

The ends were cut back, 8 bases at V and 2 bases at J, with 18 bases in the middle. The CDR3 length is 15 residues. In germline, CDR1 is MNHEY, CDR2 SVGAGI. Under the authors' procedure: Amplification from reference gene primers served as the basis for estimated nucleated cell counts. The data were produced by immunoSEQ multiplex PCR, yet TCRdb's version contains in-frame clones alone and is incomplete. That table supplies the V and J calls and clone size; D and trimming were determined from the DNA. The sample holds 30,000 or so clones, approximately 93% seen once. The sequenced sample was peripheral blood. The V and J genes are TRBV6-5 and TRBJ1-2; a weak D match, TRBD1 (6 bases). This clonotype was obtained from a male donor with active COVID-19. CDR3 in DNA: TGTGCCAGCCGGATTCAGGGGACAAACAACTATGGCTACACCTTC. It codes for CASRIQGTNNYGYTF.